This T cell receptor beta chain came from a study of beta chain features in type 1 diabetes. Study-level points and caveats: VDJ junctions from patients with type 1 diabetes contained fewer insertions and more deletions. Equally in patients and controls, shorter templates might have been favored by PCR.

As regards this clone: What it recognizes is unknown.

Every isolated RNA sample was fully reverse transcribed, so sequencing captured expressed TCRB transcripts. The average read count of naive, central memory and regulatory T cell samples was a few million. The repertoire was sequenced with immunoSEQ multiplex PCR; TCRdb's copy has only in-frame clones and lacks some. The data show about 930,000 clones, 15% to 20% seen once. Averaging around 120 mL, one heparinised blood draw was given by each donor. Per the germline V gene, CDR1 is MDHEN and CDR2 is SYDVKM. The J segment lost 8 bases and the V segment lost 6 bases, leaving 10 bases of the junction unmatched. This CDR3 region has 14 residues.

The rearrangement links TRBV28 to TRBJ1-2, with 9 bases matching TRBD1. The receptor's source is a woman under 30 in good health. Source material: naive CD4+ T cells from blood. CDR3 bases: TGTGCCAGCAGACCCGGGACAGGGCACTTCGGCTACACCTTC. It yields the protein CASRPGTGHFGYTF.